The present T cell receptor beta chain was sequenced within a study of CD8 T cells in ankylosing spondylitis. General observations from the study: Disease-linked clones displayed a CD8+ phenotype and appeared relatively rarely in peripheral blood.

This clonotype was seen only a few times. Its specificity is unknown. TCRdb ran MiXCR on the 5' RACE reads and lists one entry per CDR3 protein. Altogether 300,000 to 400,000 distinct CDR3 sequences are present, over 12% being singletons, with the ten largest covering 1.1%. CDR3 size: 11 residues. With 2 bases removed from V and 5 bases from J, the gap between germline ends came to 4 bases. The germline V gene encodes CDR1 MNHNS and CDR2 SASEGT. The V and J genes are TRBV6-1 and TRBJ2-7, with D uncertain. This TCR came from a male donor with ankylosing spondylitis or in good health (not recorded which). Sequenced sample: blood, either unsorted or a sorted T cell fraction (not recorded which). CDR3 nucleotide sequence: TGTGCCAGCAGTGAACTAGACGAGCAGTACTTC. Translated: CASSELDEQYF.